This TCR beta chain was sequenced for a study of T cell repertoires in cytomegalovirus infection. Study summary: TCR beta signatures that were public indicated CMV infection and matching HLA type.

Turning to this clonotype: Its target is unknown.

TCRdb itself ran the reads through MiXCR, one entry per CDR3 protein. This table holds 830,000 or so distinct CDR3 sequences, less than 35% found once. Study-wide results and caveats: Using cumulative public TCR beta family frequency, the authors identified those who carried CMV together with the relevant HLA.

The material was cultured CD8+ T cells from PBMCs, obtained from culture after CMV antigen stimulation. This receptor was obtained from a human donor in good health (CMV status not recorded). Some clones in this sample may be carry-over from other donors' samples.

CDR3 amino acids: CATRGEGRSFF. The CDR3 nucleotides read TGTGCCACCCGGGGTGAGGGGAGGTCTTTCTTT. J is TRBJ1-1 and V is TRBV6-5, with D possibly TRBD1 on 5 matching bases. The V gene's germline CDR1 is MNHEY and CDR2 SVGAGI. V lost 10 bases, J lost 12 bases, and 18 bases lay in between. The CDR3 sequence is 11 residues long.